What follows describes a single T cell receptor beta chain. Germline CDR1 reads KGHDR; CDR2 reads SFDVKD. The CDR3 runs 17 residues. V shed 1 base, J shed 1 base, and the junction held 7 bases outside the gene matches. The sample belongs to a study of CD8+CD57+ T cells in acquired aplastic anemia. Genomic DNA constituted the template upon which TCR beta VDJ and CDR3 profiling was performed. TCRdb itself ran the reads through MiXCR, one entry per CDR3 protein. This sample yields about 150,000 distinct CDR3 sequences, of which roughly 54% are seen a single time; approximately 12% belongs to the top ten. Sequenced patients had shown CD8+CD57+ cell expansion by flow cytometry.

The sequence came from a human donor with aplastic anemia. Sequences were obtained from sorted CD4+, CD8+, or CD8+CD57+ T cells (not recorded which) from PBMCs. The chain uses TRBV24-1 and TRBJ2-3, with TRBD1 matching 7 bases. The CDR3 spells CATSDLEGGRGTDTQYF. The CDR3 DNA is TGTGCCACCAGTGATTTAGAAGGGGGCCGGGGCACAGATACGCAGTATTTT.